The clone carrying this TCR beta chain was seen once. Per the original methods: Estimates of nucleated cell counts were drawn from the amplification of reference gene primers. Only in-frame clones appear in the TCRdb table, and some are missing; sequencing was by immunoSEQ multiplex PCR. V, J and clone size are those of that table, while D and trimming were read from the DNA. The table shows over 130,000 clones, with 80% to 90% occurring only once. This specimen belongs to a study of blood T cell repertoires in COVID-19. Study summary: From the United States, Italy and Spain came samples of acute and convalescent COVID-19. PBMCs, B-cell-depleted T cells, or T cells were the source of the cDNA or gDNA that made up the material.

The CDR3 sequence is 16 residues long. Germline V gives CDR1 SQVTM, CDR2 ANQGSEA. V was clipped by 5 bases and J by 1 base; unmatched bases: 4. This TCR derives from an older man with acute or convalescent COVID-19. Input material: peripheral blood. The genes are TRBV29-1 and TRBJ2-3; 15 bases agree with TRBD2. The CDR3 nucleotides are TGCAGCGTTAGGACTAGCGGGAGGGCCGGCACAGATACGCAGTATTTT. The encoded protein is CSVRTSGRAGTDTQYF.